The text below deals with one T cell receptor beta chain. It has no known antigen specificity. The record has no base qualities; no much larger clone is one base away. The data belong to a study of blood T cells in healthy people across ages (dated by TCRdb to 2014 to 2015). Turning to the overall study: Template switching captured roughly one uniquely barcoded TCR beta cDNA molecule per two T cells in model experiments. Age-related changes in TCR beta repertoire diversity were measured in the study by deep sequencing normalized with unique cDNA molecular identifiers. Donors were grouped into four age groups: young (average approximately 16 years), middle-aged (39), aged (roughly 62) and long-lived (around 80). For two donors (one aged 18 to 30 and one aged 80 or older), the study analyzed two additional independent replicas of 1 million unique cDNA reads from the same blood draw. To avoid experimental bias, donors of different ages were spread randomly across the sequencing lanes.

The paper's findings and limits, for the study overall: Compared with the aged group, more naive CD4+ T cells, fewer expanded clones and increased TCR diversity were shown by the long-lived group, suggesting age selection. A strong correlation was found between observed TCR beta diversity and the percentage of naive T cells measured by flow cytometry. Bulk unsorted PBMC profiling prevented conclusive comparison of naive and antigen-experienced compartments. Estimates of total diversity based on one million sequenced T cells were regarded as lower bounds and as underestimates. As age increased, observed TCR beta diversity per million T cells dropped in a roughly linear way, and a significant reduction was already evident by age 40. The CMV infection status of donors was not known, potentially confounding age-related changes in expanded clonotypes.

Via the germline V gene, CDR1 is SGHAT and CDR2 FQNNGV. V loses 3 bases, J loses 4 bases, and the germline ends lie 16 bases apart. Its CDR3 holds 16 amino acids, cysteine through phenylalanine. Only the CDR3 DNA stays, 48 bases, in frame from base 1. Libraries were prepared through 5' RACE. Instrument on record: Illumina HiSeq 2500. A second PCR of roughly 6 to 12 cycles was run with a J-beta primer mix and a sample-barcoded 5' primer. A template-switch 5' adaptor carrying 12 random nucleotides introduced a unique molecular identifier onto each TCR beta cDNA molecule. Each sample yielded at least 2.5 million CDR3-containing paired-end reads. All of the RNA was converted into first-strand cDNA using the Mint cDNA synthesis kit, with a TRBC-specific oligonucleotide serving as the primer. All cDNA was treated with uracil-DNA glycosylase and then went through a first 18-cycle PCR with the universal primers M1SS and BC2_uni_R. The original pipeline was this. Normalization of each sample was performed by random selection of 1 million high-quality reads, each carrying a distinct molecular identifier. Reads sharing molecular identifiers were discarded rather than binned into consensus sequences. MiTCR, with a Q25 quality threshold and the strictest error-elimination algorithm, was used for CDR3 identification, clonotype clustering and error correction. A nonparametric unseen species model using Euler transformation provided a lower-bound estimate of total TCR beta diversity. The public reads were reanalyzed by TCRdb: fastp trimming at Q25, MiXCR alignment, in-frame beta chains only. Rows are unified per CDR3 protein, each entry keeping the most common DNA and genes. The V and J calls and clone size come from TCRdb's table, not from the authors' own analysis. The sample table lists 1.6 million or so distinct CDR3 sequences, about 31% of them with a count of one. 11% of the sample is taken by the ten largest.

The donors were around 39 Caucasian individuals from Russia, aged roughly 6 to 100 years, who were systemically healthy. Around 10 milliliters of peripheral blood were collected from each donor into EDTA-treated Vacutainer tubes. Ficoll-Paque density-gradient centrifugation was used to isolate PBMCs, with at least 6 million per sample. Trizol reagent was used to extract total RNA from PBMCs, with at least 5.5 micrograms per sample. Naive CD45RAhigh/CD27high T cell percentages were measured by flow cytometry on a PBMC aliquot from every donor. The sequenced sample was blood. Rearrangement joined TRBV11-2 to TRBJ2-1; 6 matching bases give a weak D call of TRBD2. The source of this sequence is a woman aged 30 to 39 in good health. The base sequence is TGTGCCAGCAGCTTGCGGGACCAAAACCTTTACAATGAGCAGTTCTTC. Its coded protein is CASSLRDQNLYNEQFF.